Sequencing of this TCR beta chain was carried out in a study of blood T cell repertoires in COVID-19. Turning to the study itself: The cDNA or gDNA used as material had been derived from T cells, B-cell-depleted T cells, or PBMCs.

Method: immunoSEQ multiplex PCR; TCRdb's copy keeps in-frame clones and lacks some. Of some 290,000 clones detected, 88% appear once; the ten largest clones hold about 11%. This CDR3 is 16 amino acids long. V shed 1 base and J 8 bases; nucleotides not matched to a gene: 11. CDR1 and CDR2 from the germline V gene are SGHAT and FQNNGV. While infection was still active, Seattle patients were enrolled and then followed longitudinally. The sequencing input was peripheral blood. The V gene is TRBV11-2, the J gene TRBJ2-1; TRBD2 aligns across 7 bases. This clonotype was obtained from a woman under 40 with COVID-19, enrolled during active disease. The CDR3 here is CASSLVGREVGYEQFF. CDR3 in DNA: TGTGCCAGCAGCTTAGTCGGACGGGAGGTTGGATATGAGCAGTTCTTC.